This section outlines one T cell receptor beta chain sequence together with its context. Its antigen remains unidentified. Nothing much larger sits one base from this clone, and base qualities are not available. The germline V gene encodes CDR1 LGHDT and CDR2 YNNKEL (reference sequence). V has 1 base trimmed and J has 7 bases trimmed; junction bases matching no gene number 6. The CDR3 runs 15 residues from the cysteine to the phenylalanine. Left in the record is the CDR3 DNA by itself, 45 bases read in frame from the first base. This sample was included in a study of blood T cell repertoires in COVID-19 (dated by TCRdb to 2019 to 2021). The study in broad terms: The collaborator samples originated in the United States, Italy and Spain and spanned the acute and convalescent phases of COVID-19. Nearly every sample came with metadata listing a de-identified subject ID, COVID-19 status, age in years and sex. Where available, HLA class I and class II types were obtained from metadata supplied by the sample provider rather than from assay-based typing. Samples came from the ongoing ImmuneRACE study (first 160 participants) plus 1,254 subjects from 6 global collaborators. The repertoires were made available in a free public database intended to serve as a resource for research on the immune response to SARS-CoV-2. The material from the prospective study consisted of cDNA or gDNA derived from T cells, B-cell-depleted T cells, or PBMCs. Deeply sampled blood TCRbeta repertoires from subjects exposed to, actively infected with, or recovered from COVID-19 were included in the dataset.

TCRbeta CDR3 regions were amplified from genomic DNA using the immunoSEQ Assay, a bias-controlled multiplex PCR. As for the authors' bioinformatics: Within the assay, amplification of reference gene primers was used to estimate how many nucleated cells each sample contained. To quantify the absolute abundance of each unique TCRbeta CDR3 rearrangement, sequence reads were collapsed and filtered. For each sample, productive Simpson clonality was calculated as the square root of Simpson's diversity index over productive rearrangements. This is the immuneACCESS table as TCRdb keeps it, with only in-frame sequences that have V and J called. A part of the clones is gone; compared with another copy, unresolved V genes explain less than half, and the rest is unexplained. V and J calls and clone size are those listed in that table; D and trimming were worked out from the DNA. The sample table holds 55,000 to 80,000 clones, of which 70% to 85% were seen once. The ten biggest clones cover roughly 22% of the sample.

The collaborating institutions used their own protocols to collect whole blood in K2EDTA tubes. For TCRbeta analysis, collaborator samples were shipped as frozen whole blood, as isolated PBMCs, or as DNA extracted from either sample type. What the work shows at the level of the full study, not this receptor alone: The amount of clinical and demographic metadata varied by source and participant and was provided uncurated.

The receptor was derived from a woman aged 80 or over with active or convalescent COVID-19. Recombination linked TRBV3-1 (or the pseudogene TRBV3-2) to TRBJ2-1; 8 of the junction bases match TRBD1. The sample taken for sequencing was peripheral blood. Here is the DNA: TGTGCCAGCAGCCAAGGACAGGGGATGGGGAATGAGCAGTTCTTC. Its protein product is CASSQGQGMGNEQFF.